This TCR beta chain was profiled in a study of T cell repertoires in cytomegalovirus infection. Study summary: CMV infection and matching HLA type were both indicated by public TCR beta signatures. Findings and limits, study-wide: The ex vivo response was dominated by HLA-C-restricted CMV-specific TCR beta clonotypes.

The CDR3 sequence is 14 residues long. V was shortened by 5 bases and J by 4 bases, with 14 bases between the two germline ends. The germline CDR1 and CDR2 sequences are MNHNY and SVGAGI (reference sequence). TCRdb used MiXCR to reprocess the reads, holding one entry per CDR3 protein. The sample carries 630,000 or so distinct CDR3 sequences, roughly 26% recorded once. The table lists this clonotype with a few counts. What it recognizes is unknown. The TCR sequence derives from a human donor in good health (CMV status not recorded). Some clones in this sample may be carry-over from other donors' samples. The chain carries TRBV6-6 and TRBJ1-1, with D possibly TRBD1 on 6 matching bases. Sequencing was carried out using CD8+ T cells from PBMCs. This CDR3 reads CASSEWGRATEAFF. CDR3 in DNA: TGTGCCAGCAGTGAGTGGGGGCGGGCCACTGAAGCTTTCTTT.